The T cell receptor beta chain under discussion was sequenced for a study of control samples from healthy donors and cancer patients. Germline V gene lookup returns CDR1 SGHTA and CDR2 FQGNSA. Unmatched junction bases numbered 11, after V lost 4 bases and J lost 4 bases. This CDR3 region has 16 residues. Clones were sequenced by immunoSEQ multiplex PCR, and TCRdb holds only the in-frame ones, with some missing. The sample has about 160,000 clones; approximately 94% are singletons. Sequenced material: PBMCs. This TCR came from a man between 60 and 75 years old with colorectal cancer. The chain links TRBV7-2 to TRBJ1-1, with TRBD1 identical over 8 bases. The CDR3 DNA sequence: TGTGCCAGCAGCTCTTACCGGACAGGGTCGGGCACTGAAGCTTTCTTT. Protein product: CASSSYRTGSGTEAFF.